This entry lists 25 T cell receptor beta chains sequenced from one sample in a study of blood T cells in healthy people across ages. A J-beta primer mix and a sample-barcoded 5' primer were used in a second PCR of roughly 7 to 12 cycles. TCRdb re-derived calls from the 5' RACE reads in MiXCR, one entry per CDR3 protein. The sample contains roughly 800,000 distinct CDR3 sequences, roughly 60% of which appear only once. The sequenced sample consisted of blood. These TCRs come from a man aged 25-45 years in good health.

The V call is TRBV20-1, the J call TRBJ1-4, with D hard to call. This CDR3 comprises 16 residues. Trimming stripped 0 bases from V and 10 bases from J, with 21 bases between. Looked up from germline, CDR1 is DFQATT and CDR2 is SNEGSKA (reference sequence). CDR3: CSARDVREEAQLKLFF. The CDR3 bases are TGCAGTGCTAGAGATGTTCGAGAGGAGGCCCAATTAAAACTGTTTTTT.

The V call is TRBV19, the J call TRBJ2-1; no clear D gene. This CDR3 region has 13 residues. The V end was cut by 3 bases, the J end by 4 bases, with 7 bases between. Germline V gene lookup returns CDR1 LNHDA and CDR2 SQIVND (reference sequence). The CDR3 reads CASSMFEYNEQFF. DNA for the CDR3: TGTGCCAGTAGTATGTTTGAGTACAATGAGCAGTTCTTC.

The J gene is TRBJ2-3, the V gene TRBV12-3 or TRBV12-4; 8 nucleotides align to TRBD2. The CDR3 consists of 14 residues. V was clipped by 6 bases and J by 13 bases; unmatched bases: 15. CDR3 loop: CASRFGGGGDAEYF. The CDR3 DNA reads as TGTGCCAGCAGGTTCGGGGGGGGCGGAGATGCGGAGTATTTT.

This chain joins TRBV4-1 and TRBJ1-1; no reliable D call. CDR3 length: 16 residues. Germline CDR1 MGHRA, CDR2 YSYEKL. The V end was cut by 2 bases, the J end by 4 bases, with 17 bases between. The CDR3, as DNA: TGCGCCAGCAGCCAATCGCTTAGGTCCCTATTCACTGAAGCTTTCTTT. It encodes CASSQSLRSLFTEAFF.

This clonotype was counted only a few times. The genes are TRBV4-3 and TRBJ2-3; no clear D. V was cut by 5 bases and J by 5 bases, with 11 bases left in between. CDR3 length equals 13 residues. Germline V lookup: CDR1 LGHNA, CDR2 YSLEER. In DNA form, the CDR3 reads TGCGCCAGCAGCGAGAGTAGGATAGATACGCAGTATTTT. It yields the protein CASSESRIDTQYF.

This chain joins TRBV7-2 and TRBJ2-1, with 11 bases fitting TRBD2. The J segment lost 6 bases and the V segment lost 3 bases, leaving 1 base of the junction unmatched. The CDR3 is 14 amino acids. Germline V gives CDR1 SGHTA, CDR2 FQGNSA. The DNA of the CDR3 is TGTGCCAGCAGCTTCACTAGCGGGAGCAATGAGCAGTTCTTC. Translating gives CASSFTSGSNEQFF.

This clonotype was seen at least ten times. The chain carries TRBV10-3 and TRBJ2-4, with D unclear. Germline CDR1 is ENHRY and CDR2 is SYGVKD. With 5 bases removed from V and 9 bases from J, the gap between germline ends came to 14 bases. CDR3 length: 13 residues. For the CDR3, the DNA is TGTGCCATCAGTCCCTCAGACTCGAGCATTCAGTACTTC. Amino acids: CAISPSDSSIQYF.

Only a few counts were recorded for this clonotype. The V call is TRBV9, the J call TRBJ2-4, with 12 bases that match TRBD2. CDR1 and CDR2 from the germline V gene are SGDLS and YYNGEE. Trimming removed 5 bases from V and 1 base from J; junction bases left unmatched: 4. The CDR3 totals 16 residues. The CDR3 DNA is TGTGCCAGCAGTTCAACTAGCGGGAGGGCCAAAAACATTCAGTACTTC. Translating gives CASSSTSGRAKNIQYF.

The genes are TRBV10-3 and TRBJ2-7; D remains unclear. V lost 7 bases and J lost 4, with 17 bases in between. This CDR3 has 14 amino acids. The germline gives CDR1 ENHRY, CDR2 SYGVKD. CDR3 sequence reads: CAITGAALQYEQYF. The CDR3 region has the DNA TGTGCCATCACGGGTGCGGCGCTTCAATACGAGCAGTACTTC.

This chain joins TRBV30 and TRBJ2-1, with D perhaps TRBD2 (6 bases). The CDR3 is 15 residues long. Germline loops: CDR1 GTSNPN, CDR2 SVGIG (reference sequence). The V end was cut by 2 bases, the J end by 0 bases, with 11 bases between. The CDR3 DNA sequence: TGTGCCTGGAGTATCGACGGGAGCTCCTACAATGAGCAGTTCTTC. Its protein product is CAWSIDGSSYNEQFF.

The rearrangement links TRBV6-5 to TRBJ1-2; D might be TRBD1 (5 bases). There are 12 residues in the CDR3. The V gene lost 0 bases and the J gene lost 10 bases, with 9 bases spanning the gap. Germline CDR1 MNHEY, CDR2 SVGAGI. The CDR3 DNA reads TGTGCCAGCAGTTACTCTGAGGGGTTCTACACCTTC. Translating it yields CASSYSEGFYTF.

The V gene is TRBV5-1, the J gene TRBJ1-6; no definite D call. Germline V gene sequence: CDR1 SGHRS, CDR2 YFSETQ. Trimming left V 4 bases short and J 1 base short, with 15 bases between. This CDR3 comprises 17 residues. This CDR3 reads CASSPYLVGSYNSPLHF. The CDR3 DNA reads TGCGCCAGCAGCCCCTACTTGGTGGGGTCCTATAATTCACCCCTCCACTTT.

This clonotype was seen only a few times. V is TRBV20-1 and J is TRBJ2-1, with 9 bases fitting TRBD2. CDR1 is DFQATT, CDR2 SNEGSKA, per germline (reference sequence). The CDR3 spans 14 residues. V lost 3 bases to trimming and J lost 10 bases; unmatched junction nucleotides: 10. The CDR3 protein is CSARRIAGVNEQFF. Written as DNA, the CDR3 is TGCAGTGCTAGGCGTATAGCGGGAGTAAACGAGCAGTTCTTC.

This chain connects TRBV6-2 or TRBV6-3 to TRBJ2-4, with 9 bases aligning to TRBD2. With the DNA end fitting TRBJ2-7 better, the J assignment may be wrong. This CDR3 is 15 amino acids long. Germline assignment: CDR1 MNHEY and CDR2 SVGEGT. CDR3 region: CASRNRGLADHEQYF. The CDR3 nucleotides read TGTGCCAGCAGAAACCGGGGACTAGCAGACCACGAGCAGTACTTC.

The chain has TRBV7-9 and TRBJ2-3; no reliable D call. This CDR3 spans 16 amino acids. The germline V gene has CDR1 SEHNR and CDR2 FQNEAQ (reference sequence). Trimming pared 0 bases from V and 1 base from J, leaving 11 bases between. CDR3 region: CASSLALDSGTDTQYF. The CDR3 DNA reads TGTGCCAGCAGCTTAGCTCTTGACTCGGGCACAGATACGCAGTATTTT.

This clonotype was counted a few times. The chain joins TRBV15 to TRBJ2-3, with TRBD1 identical over 11 bases. The CDR3 spans 17 residues. The germline gives CDR1 LNHNV, CDR2 YYDKDF (reference sequence). Losses at the gene ends were 0 bases for V and 7 bases for J; bases not matched to a gene: 9. In nucleotides, the CDR3 is TGTGCCACCAGCAGAGAGATCCCGGGACAGGGGGGATATACGCAGTATTTT. Residues: CATSREIPGQGGYTQYF.

The rearrangement uses TRBV11-2 and TRBJ2-6; D call uncertain. The V and J ends lost 3 bases and 0 bases respectively, with 9 bases between them. The CDR3 totals 16 residues. Germline CDR1 is SGHAT and CDR2 is FQNNGV. The CDR3 is CASSFEWASGANVLTF. For the CDR3, the DNA is TGTGCCAGCAGCTTTGAGTGGGCCTCTGGGGCCAACGTCCTGACTTTC.

In this sample, this clonotype turned up a few times. This chain connects TRBV2 to TRBJ2-1; no firm D call. Germline CDR1 is SNHLY and CDR2 is FYNNEI. The CDR3 runs to 13 residues. V gave up 5 bases and J gave up 5 bases, with 10 bases separating them. The DNA for the CDR3 is TGTGCCAGCAGTAAAGAACCTGACAATGAGCAGTTCTTC. Translated: CASSKEPDNEQFF.

The V and J genes are TRBV12-3 or TRBV12-4 and TRBJ1-5, with 10 bases fitting TRBD1. This CDR3 comprises 15 residues. With V trimmed by 6 bases and J by 7 bases, 9 bases remained unmatched. The CDR3 reads CASSMGQGLGQPQHF. CDR3 sequence (DNA): TGTGCCAGCAGCATGGGACAGGGGTTAGGGCAGCCCCAGCATTTT.

The V gene is TRBV14, the J gene TRBJ2-1; a weak D match, TRBD1 (6 bases). The CDR3 is 14 residues long. Trimming took 0 bases from V and 10 from J, leaving 13 bases between them. The germline CDR1 and CDR2 sequences are SGHDN and FVKESK. For the CDR3, the DNA is TGTGCCAGCAGCCAAGATCTGGCAAGGGGGGAGCAGTTCTTC. Residues: CASSQDLARGEQFF.

CDR3: CASSDPGQATEKLFF. As DNA, the CDR3 is TGTGCCAGCAGTGACCCGGGACAGGCGACTGAAAAACTGTTTTTT. The rearrangement uses TRBV25-1 and TRBJ1-4; 8 positions agree with TRBD1. Trimming at V came to 3 bases and at J to 7 bases, leaving 7 bases not matched to a gene. The CDR3 spans 15 residues. The germline V gene has CDR1 MGHDK and CDR2 SYGVNS.

The chain has TRBV6-5 and TRBJ2-3; tentative D call: TRBD2 (6 bases). Trimming pared 7 bases from V and 2 bases from J, leaving 13 bases between. Looked up from germline, CDR1 is MNHEY and CDR2 is SVGAGI. CDR3 length: 14 residues. CDR3 nucleotide sequence: TGTGCCAGCACCACGGGAGTCCCCACAGATACGCAGTATTTT. Translated: CASTTGVPTDTQYF.

This rearrangement joins TRBV5-1 to TRBJ2-7; D gene ambiguous. CDR1 is SGHRS, CDR2 YFSETQ, per germline. The CDR3 runs 15 residues. V lost 4 bases and J 7 bases, leaving 21 bases between the germline ends. The CDR3 region has the DNA TGCGCCAGCAGCATCCGTGGAACGGACCTTATGGAGCAGTACTTC. Protein: CASSIRGTDLMEQYF.

This clonotype was observed a handful of times. The chain couples TRBV7-9 to TRBJ2-7, with a tentative D call TRBD2 (7 bases). Germline lookup yields CDR1 SEHNR and CDR2 FQNEAQ (reference sequence). The CDR3 loop spans 15 amino acids. V was trimmed by 5 bases and J by 2 bases, leaving 16 bases between them. CDR3 in DNA: TGTGCCAGCAGCCGGGGGGCGGGAGCAACCTACGAGCAGTACTTC. Translated, it gives CASSRGAGATYEQYF.

This sequence joins TRBV9 and TRBJ2-7; 7 nucleotides agree with TRBD1. There are 15 residues in the CDR3. V trimming: 2 bases; J trimming: 5 bases; junction bases outside the gene matches: 10. Germline CDR1 and CDR2: SGDLS and YYNGEE. This CDR3 is CASSVEQGSRDEQYF. CDR3 nucleotide sequence: TGTGCCAGCAGCGTCGAACAGGGGTCTCGGGACGAGCAGTACTTC.